The rows below give T cell receptor beta chains drawn from one sample of a study of blood T cell repertoires in COVID-19. Profiled with immunoSEQ multiplex PCR; TCRdb holds only in-frame clones, not every one. The sample contains about 400,000 clones, roughly 87% of which appear only once. The material sequenced was PBMCs or T cells enriched from blood (not recorded which). The receptors were sampled from a woman aged 40 to 55 with acute COVID-19. The CDR3 runs from the conserved cysteine through the conserved F or W. The D gene is left open where the match is weak. Some rows have no size entry. The others give once, few or many, or a class for an expanded clone.

j_call v_call d_call clone_size cdr3_aa cdr3_nt
TRBJ1-2 TRBV5-4 NA NA CASSWGGTEKPYGYTF TGTGCCAGCAGCTGGGGAGGGACGGAAAAACCCTATGGCTACACCTTC
TRBJ2-5 TRBV5-3 NA NA CARSLKGGPETQYF TGTGCCAGAAGCTTGAAAGGGGGTCCCGAGACCCAGTACTTC
TRBJ2-7 TRBV5-6 TRBD1 NA CASSRPGTGDSYEQYF TGTGCCAGCAGCCGACCAGGGACAGGGGACTCCTACGAGCAGTACTTC
TRBJ1-2 TRBV29-1 NA few CSVYGYGYTF TGCAGCGTTTACGGCTATGGCTACACCTTC
TRBJ1-2 TRBV5-6 NA NA CASSLPGTPYGYTF TGTGCCAGCAGCTTGCCAGGGACACCCTATGGCTACACCTTC
TRBJ1-6 TRBV30 NA NA CASGGYNSPLHF TGTGCCTCCGGGGGCTATAATTCACCCCTCCACTTT
TRBJ2-3 TRBV5-4 TRBD1 NA CAVLTGGTTDTQYF TGTGCCGTGCTGACAGGGGGCACCACAGATACGCAGTATTTT
TRBJ2-7 TRBV11-2 NA NA CASSLDTRGSSYEQYF TGTGCCAGCAGCTTAGATACCCGGGGTTCGTCCTACGAGCAGTACTTC
TRBJ1-5 TRBV5-6 TRBD1 NA CASSSTGGEGQPQHF TGTGCCAGCAGTTCGACAGGGGGCGAGGGTCAGCCCCAGCATTTT
TRBJ2-7 TRBV19 TRBD1 NA CASSAYRGNNAYEQYF TGTGCCAGTAGTGCTTACAGGGGAAATAACGCCTACGAGCAGTACTTC
TRBJ1-1 TRBV3-1/TRBV3-2 TRBD1 NA CASSQAGQQNTEAFF TGTGCCAGCAGCCAGGCGGGACAGCAGAACACTGAAGCTTTCTTT
TRBJ1-3 TRBV5-1 TRBD1 NA CASSSGTGPNTIYF TGCGCCAGCAGCTCTGGGACAGGCCCTAACACCATATATTTT
TRBJ2-1 TRBV2 TRBD2 NA CASSDPGTSGVEDEQFF TGTGCCAGCAGTGACCCCGGGACTAGCGGGGTCGAGGATGAGCAGTTCTTC
TRBJ1-5 TRBV3-1/TRBV3-2 NA NA CASSQSGNQPQHF TGTGCCAGCAGCCAGTCAGGCAATCAGCCCCAGCATTTT
TRBJ1-2 TRBV7-8 NA NA CASSPTAGYGYTF TGTGCCAGCAGTCCGACAGCGGGCTATGGCTACACCTTC
TRBJ2-1 TRBV5-4 TRBD1 NA CASSLAGGTYNEQFF TGTGCCAGCAGCTTGGCAGGGGGTACCTACAATGAGCAGTTCTTC
TRBJ1-2 TRBV7-9 NA NA CATLWGRKSAGYTF TGTGCCACTCTCTGGGGCAGGAAAAGTGCGGGCTACACCTTC
TRBJ2-1 TRBV24-1 TRBD1 many CATSDLVGQGTSEQFF TGTGCCACCAGTGATTTAGTGGGACAGGGGACGTCTGAGCAGTTCTTC
TRBJ2-2 TRBV24-1 TRBD1 NA CATSADRGDPGDTGELFF TGTGCCACCAGTGCCGACAGGGGCGACCCGGGGGACACCGGGGAGCTGTTTTTT
TRBJ1-1 TRBV7-8 TRBD1 NA CASIEYGQGRTEAFF TGTGCCAGCATCGAATACGGACAGGGGAGAACTGAAGCTTTCTTT
TRBJ1-1 TRBV29-1 TRBD1 NA CSVLRGPMNTEAFF TGCAGCGTTTTAAGGGGGCCAATGAACACTGAAGCTTTCTTT
TRBJ1-5 TRBV27 TRBD1 once CASSLSRGLEPQHF TGTGCCAGCAGTTTATCCAGGGGGCTGGAGCCCCAGCATTTT
TRBJ1-2 TRBV5-5 TRBD1 once CASSLDRTGPNYGYTF TGTGCCAGCAGCTTGGATAGGACAGGGCCAAACTATGGCTACACCTTC
TRBJ1-5 TRBV19 NA NA CASSIGRTLAQHF TGTGCCAGTAGTATAGGTAGGACTCTGGCCCAGCATTTT
TRBJ2-7 TRBV30 NA NA CAWSDPRDKSYEQYF TGTGCCTGGAGTGACCCCCGGGACAAGTCCTACGAGCAGTACTTC
TRBJ2-6 TRBV12-5 TRBD1 NA CASGSTGQGVRGANVLTF TGTGCTAGTGGTTCGACGGGACAGGGGGTGAGAGGGGCCAACGTCCTGACTTTC
TRBJ1-2 TRBV15 TRBD1 NA CATSLTTGNGYTF TGTGCCACCAGTCTTACGACAGGGAATGGCTACACCTTC
TRBJ2-7 TRBV5-6 NA NA CASSLARGLYEQYF TGTGCCAGCAGCTTGGCAAGAGGTCTCTACGAGCAGTACTTC
TRBJ2-1 TRBV7-2 TRBD2 NA CAIRTGLAGGPGEQFF TGTGCCATAAGGACCGGACTAGCGGGGGGGCCTGGTGAGCAGTTCTTC
TRBJ2-7 TRBV7-6 TRBD2 NA CASSLGTSGGAGSYEQYF TGTGCCAGCAGCTTGGGGACTAGCGGGGGGGCCGGTAGCTACGAGCAGTACTTC
TRBJ1-5 TRBV24-1 TRBD1 NA CATRPDQAGGNQPQHF TGTGCCACCAGACCCGATCAGGCAGGGGGCAACCAGCCCCAGCATTTT
TRBJ1-3 TRBV7-9 TRBD1 NA CASSLAYLGGDRTTIYF TGTGCCAGCAGCTTAGCGTATTTAGGGGGCGACCGGACCACCATATATTTT
TRBJ2-1 TRBV2 NA NA CASSVQLGNEQFF TGTGCCAGCAGCGTACAACTAGGGAATGAGCAGTTCTTC
TRBJ2-7 TRBV7-9 NA NA CASSLGQEFYEQYF TGTGCCAGCAGCTTAGGTCAGGAATTCTACGAGCAGTACTTC
TRBJ2-5 TRBV7-8 TRBD1 NA CASSQDRTQETQYF TGTGCCAGCAGCCAGGACAGGACCCAAGAGACCCAGTACTTC
TRBJ1-1 TRBV2 NA NA CASSAGQTEAFF TGTGCCAGCAGTGCCGGACAGACTGAAGCTTTCTTT
TRBJ2-5 TRBV11-2 NA NA CASSLKQTQYF TGTGCCAGCAGCTTAAAGCAGACCCAGTACTTC
TRBJ2-3 TRBV19 TRBD2 NA CASSMTSGGRGDTQYF TGTGCCAGTAGCATGACTAGCGGGGGACGGGGAGATACGCAGTATTTT
TRBJ2-7 TRBV10-3 NA NA CAISTVVEGEQYF TGTGCCATCAGTACGGTCGTAGAGGGCGAGCAGTACTTC
TRBJ1-5 TRBV6-5 NA few CASRRPGGNQPQHF TGTGCCAGCAGGCGACCGGGGGGCAATCAGCCCCAGCATTTT
TRBJ1-1 TRBV9 TRBD1 once CASSGTGYNTEAFF TGTGCCAGCAGTGGGACAGGGTACAACACTGAAGCTTTCTTT
TRBJ2-7 TRBV11-2 TRBD1 NA CASSQDRASGAYEQYF TGTGCCAGCAGCCAAGACAGGGCGTCTGGCGCCTACGAGCAGTACTTC
TRBJ2-7 TRBV30 TRBD2 NA CAWRLSAGGTYEQYF TGTGCCTGGAGGCTATCAGCGGGGGGCACCTACGAGCAGTACTTC
TRBJ2-2 TRBV6-5 NA NA CASSLSFGELFF TGTGCCAGCAGTCTTTCTTTCGGGGAGCTGTTTTTT
TRBJ2-7 TRBV6-5 NA NA CASIWTATYEQYF TGTGCCAGTATCTGGACAGCCACCTACGAGCAGTACTTC
TRBJ1-2 TRBV2 NA NA CASPTMRGYTF TGTGCCAGCCCGACTATGAGGGGCTACACCTTC
TRBJ1-3 TRBV21-1 NA NA CASSNDRAGNTIYF TGTGCCAGCAGCAACGACAGGGCTGGAAACACCATATATTTT
TRBJ1-1 TRBV30 TRBD1 few CARGDRGYLNEAFF TGTGCCCGGGGGGACAGGGGTTACCTCAACGAAGCTTTCTTT
TRBJ1-1 TRBV7-2 TRBD1 once CASSRRTGFFTEAFF TGTGCCAGCAGCCGTCGGACAGGGTTTTTCACTGAAGCTTTCTTT
TRBJ1-1 TRBV11-2 NA once CASSLVLGALSEAFF TGTGCCAGCAGCTTAGTTCTGGGGGCGCTTAGTGAAGCTTTCTTT
TRBJ1-5 TRBV21-1 NA NA CASSDHWDRGRRDSNQPQHF TGTGCCAGCAGCGACCATTGGGACAGGGGGCGGAGGGATAGCAATCAGCCCCAGCATTTT
TRBJ1-4 TRBV7-9 NA NA CASSLGQNEKLFF TGTGCCAGCAGCTTAGGACAGAATGAAAAACTGTTTTTT
TRBJ1-5 TRBV19 NA NA CASSIQGSQPQHF TGTGCCAGTAGTATCCAGGGTTCTCAGCCCCAGCATTTT
TRBJ2-1 TRBV4-2 TRBD2 NA CASSPLAGGLYNEQFF TGTGCCAGCAGCCCCTTAGCGGGGGGGCTGTACAATGAGCAGTTCTTC
TRBJ1-2 TRBV7-2 NA NA CASSFSRNYGYTF TGTGCCAGCAGCTTTAGCCGGAACTATGGCTACACCTTC
TRBJ1-1 TRBV19 NA few CASSIGWGGTEAFF TGTGCCAGTAGTATTGGGTGGGGAGGCACTGAAGCTTTCTTT
TRBJ2-7 TRBV6-2/TRBV6-3 TRBD1 NA CASSYPGQLYEQYF TGTGCCAGCAGTTACCCGGGACAGCTATACGAGCAGTACTTC
TRBJ2-6 TRBV6-1 NA NA CASSEERAGANVLTF TGTGCCAGCAGTGAGGAGAGGGCCGGGGCCAACGTCCTGACTTTC
TRBJ2-1 TRBV7-9 NA few CASSLGQGRAEQFF TGTGCCAGCAGCTTGGGTCAGGGAAGGGCTGAGCAGTTCTTC